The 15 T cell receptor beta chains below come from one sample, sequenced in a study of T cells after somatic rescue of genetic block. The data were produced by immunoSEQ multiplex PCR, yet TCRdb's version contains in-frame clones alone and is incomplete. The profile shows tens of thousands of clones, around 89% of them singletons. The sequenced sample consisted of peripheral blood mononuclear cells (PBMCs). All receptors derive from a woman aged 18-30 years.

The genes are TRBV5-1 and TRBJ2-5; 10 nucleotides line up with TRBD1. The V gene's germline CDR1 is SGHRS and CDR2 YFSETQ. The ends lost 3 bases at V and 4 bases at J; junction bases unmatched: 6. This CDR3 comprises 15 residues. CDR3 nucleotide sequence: TGCGCCAGCAGCTCCTCAGGGACAGGGGCAGAGACCCAGTACTTC. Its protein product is CASSSSGTGAETQYF.

The CDR3 loop reads CATSFPRTGTNTGELFF. CDR3 coding DNA: TGTGCCACCAGCTTTCCTAGGACAGGCACGAACACCGGGGAGCTGTTTTTT. The chain couples TRBV15 to TRBJ2-2, with TRBD1 matching over 7 bases. Losses at the gene ends were 5 bases for V and 0 bases for J; bases not matched to a gene: 9. This CDR3 comprises 17 residues. Germline V gives CDR1 LNHNV, CDR2 YYDKDF (reference sequence).

As DNA, the CDR3 is TGTGCCAGCAGCCCACGGGGGGCGGCTTACCCTAATGAAAAACTGTTTTTT. Amino acid sequence: CASSPRGAAYPNEKLFF. The V and J genes are TRBV7-9 and TRBJ1-4; possible D gene TRBD1, 6 bases. The CDR3 extends over 17 amino acids. Trimming pared 5 bases from V and 3 bases from J, leaving 19 bases between. Germline CDR1 is SEHNR and CDR2 is FQNEAQ (reference sequence).

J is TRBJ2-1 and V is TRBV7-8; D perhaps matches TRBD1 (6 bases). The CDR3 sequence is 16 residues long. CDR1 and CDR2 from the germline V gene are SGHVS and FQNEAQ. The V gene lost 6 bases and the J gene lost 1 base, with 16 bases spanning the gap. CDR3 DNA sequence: TGTGCCAGCAGGCCCCGGTCAGGGGTTTCCTACAATGAGCAGTTCTTC. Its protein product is CASRPRSGVSYNEQFF.

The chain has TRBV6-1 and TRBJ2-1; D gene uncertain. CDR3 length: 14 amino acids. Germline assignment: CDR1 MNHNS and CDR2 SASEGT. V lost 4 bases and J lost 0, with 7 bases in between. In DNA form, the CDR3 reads TGTGCCAGCAGTGCGATGAACTCCTACAATGAGCAGTTCTTC. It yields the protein CASSAMNSYNEQFF.

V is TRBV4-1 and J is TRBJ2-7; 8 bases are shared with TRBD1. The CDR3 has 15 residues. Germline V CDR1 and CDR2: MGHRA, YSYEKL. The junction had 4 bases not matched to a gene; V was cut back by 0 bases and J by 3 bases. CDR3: CASSQEPQGGYEQYF. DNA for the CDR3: TGCGCCAGCAGCCAAGAACCACAGGGGGGCTACGAGCAGTACTTC.

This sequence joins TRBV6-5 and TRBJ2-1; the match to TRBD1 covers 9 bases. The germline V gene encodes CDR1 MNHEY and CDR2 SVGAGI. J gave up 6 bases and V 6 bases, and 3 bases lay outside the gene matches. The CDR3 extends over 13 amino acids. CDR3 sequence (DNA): TGTGCCAGCAGGACAGGGGGTAGCAATGAGCAGTTCTTC. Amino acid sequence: CASRTGGSNEQFF.

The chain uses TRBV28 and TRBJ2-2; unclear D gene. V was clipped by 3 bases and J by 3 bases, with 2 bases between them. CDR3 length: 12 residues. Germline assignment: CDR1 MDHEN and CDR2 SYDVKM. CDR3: CASSFYTGELFF. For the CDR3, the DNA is TGTGCCAGCAGTTTCTACACCGGGGAGCTGTTTTTT.

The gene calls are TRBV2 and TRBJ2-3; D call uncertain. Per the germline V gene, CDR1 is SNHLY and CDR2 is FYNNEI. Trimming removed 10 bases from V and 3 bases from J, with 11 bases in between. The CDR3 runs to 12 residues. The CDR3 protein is CATKTETDTQYF. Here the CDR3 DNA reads TGTGCCACTAAGACTGAGACAGATACGCAGTATTTT.

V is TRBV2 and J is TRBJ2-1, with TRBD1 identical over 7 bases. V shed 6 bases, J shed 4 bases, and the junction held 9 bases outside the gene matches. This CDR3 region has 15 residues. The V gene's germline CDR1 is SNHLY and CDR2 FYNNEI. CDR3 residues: CASRGTGTEYNEQFF. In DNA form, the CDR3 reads TGTGCCAGCAGAGGCACCGGGACAGAGTACAATGAGCAGTTCTTC.

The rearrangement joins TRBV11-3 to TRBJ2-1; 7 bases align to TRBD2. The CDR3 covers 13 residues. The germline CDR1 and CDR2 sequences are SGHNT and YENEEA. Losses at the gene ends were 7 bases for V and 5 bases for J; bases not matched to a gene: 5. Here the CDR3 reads CASNSGNHNEQFF. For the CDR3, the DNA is TGTGCCAGCAACAGCGGGAATCACAATGAGCAGTTCTTC.

The CDR3 sequence: CASIRLAGGGETQYF. The DNA of the CDR3 is TGTGCCAGCATTAGACTAGCGGGAGGTGGAGAGACCCAGTACTTC. This chain uses TRBV6-1 with TRBJ2-5; 13 bases are shared with TRBD2. Unmatched junction bases numbered 6, after V lost 7 bases and J lost 4 bases. Germline CDR1 reads MNHNS; CDR2 reads SASEGT. The CDR3 totals 15 residues.

The CDR3 sequence is CASSQDGGSGRAGDTQYF. The DNA for the CDR3 is TGTGCCAGCAGCCAAGATGGGGGAAGCGGGAGGGCGGGAGATACGCAGTATTTT. The chain employs TRBV4-2 and TRBJ2-3; 10 bases match TRBD2. Germline V gives CDR1 LGHNA, CDR2 YNFKEQ. Trimming took 0 bases from V and 5 from J; bases not matched to a gene: 11. The CDR3 is 18 amino acids.

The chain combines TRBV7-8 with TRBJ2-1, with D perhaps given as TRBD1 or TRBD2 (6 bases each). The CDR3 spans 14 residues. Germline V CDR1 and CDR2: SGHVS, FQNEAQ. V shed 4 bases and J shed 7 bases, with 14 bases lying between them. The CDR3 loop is CASSSPGATNEQFF. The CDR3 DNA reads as TGTGCCAGCAGCTCCCCGGGGGCGACGAATGAGCAGTTCTTC.

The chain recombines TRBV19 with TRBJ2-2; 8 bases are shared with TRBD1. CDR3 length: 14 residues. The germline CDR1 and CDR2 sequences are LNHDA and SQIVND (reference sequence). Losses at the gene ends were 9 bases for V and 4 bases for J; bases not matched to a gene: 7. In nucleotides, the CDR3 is TGTGCCAGCGTCTCGGACAGGGCCACCGGGGAGCTGTTTTTT. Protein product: CASVSDRATGELFF.